The clone carrying this T cell receptor (beta chain) showed up many times. What it binds is not known. The protocol attached unique molecular identifiers to individual cDNA molecules. MiXCR, run by TCRdb on the 5' RACE reads, gives a single entry per CDR3 protein. The data contain about 46,000 distinct CDR3 sequences, approximately 5.9% of them singletons. This entry comes from a study of early T cells in non-severe SARS-CoV-2 infection. In the study overall: Unsorted whole blood bulk RNA was sequenced, with unpaired chains.

There are 16 residues in the CDR3. V was clipped by 2 bases and J by 10 bases; unmatched bases: 10. Germline V gene sequence: CDR1 MNHEY, CDR2 SMNVEV (reference sequence). Study conclusions and caveats: Private and CD4 specificities were missed by VDJdb matching, which favored anti-spike CD8 responses.

Material: whole blood, obtained at baseline. V gene TRBV27 combines with J gene TRBJ1-6; 8 nucleotides agree with TRBD1. The source of this sequence is an adult who was a healthcare worker with PCR-confirmed SARS-CoV-2 infection or an uninfected control (not recorded which). CDR3 residues: CASSLIQGARESPLHF. The CDR3 DNA reads as TGTGCCAGCAGTTTAATTCAGGGGGCGCGGGAGTCACCCCTCCACTTT.